The present TCR beta chain was sequenced within a study of tumor-infiltrating lymphocytes in primary liver carcinoma. Overall study: Men as well as women, aged 30 to 69 years, made up the patients.

TCR beta cDNA was reverse-transcribed from roughly 520 ng of total RNA. The reaction used a constant-region primer and ProtoScript II reverse transcriptase. Libraries for TCR beta were built through three nested multiplex PCR rounds, which together made up a slightly modified ARM-PCR procedure. Rounds one and two of PCR, each of 10 cycles, were primed with TRBV1-TRBV30 forward primers and a C-beta reverse primer. TCRdb called the multiplex PCR reads again in MiXCR, with one record for every CDR3 protein. Among 250,000 to 400,000 distinct CDR3 sequences, roughly 60% were seen once, and the ten largest hold approximately 9.4%. Germline DNA was extracted alongside blood RNA, which was obtained from unsorted whole blood. Chronic HBV infection affected patients, none of whom had received treatment. Preoperatively, roughly 3.9 milliliters of peripheral blood were collected. This clonotype was counted only a few times. No antigen is known for it.

General observations from the study: Pairs of tumor regions overlapped more than tumor-adjacent and tumor-blood pairs did.

The V gene's germline CDR1 is SGHRS and CDR2 YFSETQ. Trimming left V 4 bases short and J 1 base short, with 11 bases between. CDR3 size: 14 residues. The TCR sequence derives from a man aged 35-49 years with primary liver carcinoma and hepatitis B virus infection. This chain joins TRBV5-1 and TRBJ2-5; either TRBD1 or TRBD2 may fit D (6 bases each). Source material: peripheral blood. In DNA, the CDR3 is TGCGCCAGCAGCCAGGGGACTTCCCAAGAGACCCAGTACTTC. Protein product: CASSQGTSQETQYF.